The 4 T cell receptor beta chains in this list originate from one sample, sequenced in a study of T-cell reconstitution after alpha-beta-depleted transplantation in children. The TCRbeta library incorporated unique molecular identifiers. MiXCR, run by TCRdb on the PCR reads, gives a single entry per CDR3 protein. The sample carries approximately 350,000 distinct CDR3 sequences, over 9% recorded once. The input for sequencing was PBMCs from the stem cell graft donor, taken from the stem cell graft. All receptors come from a human donor who donated a stem cell graft to a child with acute lymphoblastic leukemia.

CDR3 amino acids: CASSNPHRPQHF. CDR3 bases: TGTGCCAGCAGCAACCCTCATCGGCCCCAGCATTTT. The rearrangement joins TRBV28 to TRBJ1-5; no definite D call. The CDR3 is made up of 12 amino acids. The V and J ends lost 6 bases and 9 bases respectively, with 12 bases between them. In germline, CDR1 is MDHEN, CDR2 SYDVKM.

As regards this clonotype: This may be a read error, as it is one base from a much larger clone. The V call is TRBV7-3, the J call TRBJ2-3, with D tentatively TRBD2 (5 bases). The CDR3 length is 14 residues. Trimming cost V 7 bases and J 4 bases, with 15 bases left between them. Looked up from germline, CDR1 is SGHTA and CDR2 is FQGTGA. The CDR3 region has the DNA TGTGCCAGCACCTTGGGAAGTAGCGCAGATACGCAGTATTTT. The encoded protein is CASTLGSSADTQYF.

In its sample, this clonotype was seen a few times. This sequence joins TRBV15 and TRBJ1-2; a possible D gene is TRBD1 (5 bases). Trimming left V 0 bases short and J 3 bases short, with 8 bases between. The CDR3 extends over 14 amino acids. Germline loops: CDR1 LNHNV, CDR2 YYDKDF (reference sequence). CDR3 in amino acids: CATSRDRGYYGYTF. The CDR3 region has the DNA TGTGCCACCAGCAGAGATCGGGGGTACTATGGCTACACCTTC.

This rearrangement joins TRBV19 to TRBJ2-7, with D tentatively TRBD1 (7 bases). V was clipped by 8 bases and J by 0 bases, with 14 bases between them. CDR3 length equals 14 residues. Per germline, CDR1 LNHDA and CDR2 SQIVND (reference sequence). The CDR3 sequence is CASRGTVSSYEQYF. CDR3 coding DNA: TGTGCCAGTCGGGGGACAGTCAGCTCCTACGAGCAGTACTTC. Full variable domain (outside the CDR3, taken from reference TRBV19 and TRBJ2-7): DGGITQSPKYLFRKEGQNVTLSCEQNLNHDAMYWYRQDPGQGLRLIYYSQIVNDFQKGDIAEGYSVSREKKESFPLTVTSAQKNPTAFYLCASRGTVSSYEQYFGPGTRLTVT.